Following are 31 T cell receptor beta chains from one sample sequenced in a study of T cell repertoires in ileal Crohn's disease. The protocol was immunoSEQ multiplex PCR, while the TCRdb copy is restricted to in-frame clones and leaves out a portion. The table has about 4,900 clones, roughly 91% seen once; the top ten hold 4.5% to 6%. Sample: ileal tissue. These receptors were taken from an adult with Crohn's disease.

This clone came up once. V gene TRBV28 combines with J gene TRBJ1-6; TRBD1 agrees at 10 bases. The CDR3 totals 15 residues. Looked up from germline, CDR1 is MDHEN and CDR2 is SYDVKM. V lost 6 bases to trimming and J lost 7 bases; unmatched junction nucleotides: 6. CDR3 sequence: CASSGGTGANSPLHF. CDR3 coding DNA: TGTGCCAGCAGCGGCGGGACAGGGGCGAATTCACCCCTCCACTTT.

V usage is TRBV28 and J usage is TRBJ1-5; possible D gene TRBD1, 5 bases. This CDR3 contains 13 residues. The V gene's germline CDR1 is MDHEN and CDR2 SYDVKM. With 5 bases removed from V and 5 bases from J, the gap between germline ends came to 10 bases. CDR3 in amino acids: CASSQDTYQPQHF. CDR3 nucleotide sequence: TGTGCCAGCAGTCAGGACACTTATCAGCCCCAGCATTTT. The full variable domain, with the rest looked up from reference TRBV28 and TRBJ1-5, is DVKVTQSSRYLVKRTGEKVFLECVQDMDHENMFWYRQDPGLGLRLIYFSYDVKMKEKGDIPEGYSVSREKKERFSLILESASTNQTSMYLCASSQDTYQPQHFGDGTRLSIL.

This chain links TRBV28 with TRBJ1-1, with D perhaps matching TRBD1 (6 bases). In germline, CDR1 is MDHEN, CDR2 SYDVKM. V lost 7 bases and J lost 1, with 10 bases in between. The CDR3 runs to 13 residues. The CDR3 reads CASTKGGNTEAFF. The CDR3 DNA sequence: TGTGCCAGCACCAAAGGGGGGAACACTGAAGCTTTCTTT.

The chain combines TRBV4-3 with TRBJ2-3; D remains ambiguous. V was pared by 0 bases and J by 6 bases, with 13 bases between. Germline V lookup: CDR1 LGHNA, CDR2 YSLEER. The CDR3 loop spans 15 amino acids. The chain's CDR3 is CASSQDLPSRDTQYF. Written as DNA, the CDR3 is TGCGCCAGCAGCCAAGATTTACCCTCCCGGGATACGCAGTATTTT.

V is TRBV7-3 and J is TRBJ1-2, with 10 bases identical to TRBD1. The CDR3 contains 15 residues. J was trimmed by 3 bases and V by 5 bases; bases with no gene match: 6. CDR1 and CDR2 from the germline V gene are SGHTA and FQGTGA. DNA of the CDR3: TGTGCCAGCAGCCCGGGACAGGGGATGGACTATGGCTACACCTTC. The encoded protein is CASSPGQGMDYGYTF.

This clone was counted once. CDR3 loop: CASSPTPRYSNQPQHF. The CDR3 bases are TGTGCCAGCTCACCCACCCCGAGGTACAGCAATCAGCCCCAGCATTTT. The chain links TRBV18 to TRBJ1-5; no clear D gene. Germline V lookup: CDR1 KGHSH, CDR2 LQKENI. This CDR3 has 16 residues. Trimming removed 3 bases at V and 1 base at J, with 13 bases between.

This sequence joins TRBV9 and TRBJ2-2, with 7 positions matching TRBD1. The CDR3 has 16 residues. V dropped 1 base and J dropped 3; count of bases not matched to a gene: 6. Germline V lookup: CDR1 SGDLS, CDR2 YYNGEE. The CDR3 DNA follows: TGTGCCAGCAGCGTAACCGGGACAGACGACACCGGGGAGCTGTTTTTT. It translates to CASSVTGTDDTGELFF.

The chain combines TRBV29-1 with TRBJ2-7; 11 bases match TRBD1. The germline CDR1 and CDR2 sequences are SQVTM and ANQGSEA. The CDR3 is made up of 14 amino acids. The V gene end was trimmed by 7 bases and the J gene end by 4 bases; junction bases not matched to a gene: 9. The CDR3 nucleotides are TGCAGCGCCAGAAGAGGGGACAGGGGGTACGAGCAGTACTTC. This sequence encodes CSARRGDRGYEQYF.

CDR3 nucleotides: TGCGCCAGCAGCTTGTCTCCAGGGGGGAACACTGAAGCTTTCTTT. As protein: CASSLSPGGNTEAFF. The V call is TRBV5-1, the J call TRBJ1-1; 7 bases are shared with TRBD1. CDR1 is SGHRS, CDR2 YFSETQ, per germline. The CDR3 has 15 amino acids. V was clipped by 1 base and J by 1 base; unmatched bases: 4.

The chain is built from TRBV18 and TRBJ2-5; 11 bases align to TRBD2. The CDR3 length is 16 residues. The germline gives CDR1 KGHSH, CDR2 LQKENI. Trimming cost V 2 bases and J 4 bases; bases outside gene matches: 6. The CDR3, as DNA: TGTGCCAGCTCACCAGTAACTAGCGGGGGCGGAGAGACCCAGTACTTC. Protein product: CASSPVTSGGGETQYF.

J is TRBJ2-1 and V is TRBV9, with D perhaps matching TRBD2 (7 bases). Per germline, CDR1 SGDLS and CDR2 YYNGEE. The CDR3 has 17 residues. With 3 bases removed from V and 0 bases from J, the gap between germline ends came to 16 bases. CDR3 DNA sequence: TGTGCCAGCAGCGCGGGGGGCCTCTTGAGCTCCTACAATGAGCAGTTCTTC. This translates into CASSAGGLLSSYNEQFF.

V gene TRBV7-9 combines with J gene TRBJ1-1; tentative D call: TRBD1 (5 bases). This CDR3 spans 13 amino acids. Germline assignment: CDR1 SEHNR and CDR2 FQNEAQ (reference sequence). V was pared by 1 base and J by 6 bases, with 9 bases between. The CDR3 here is CASSLVRGAEAFF. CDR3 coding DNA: TGTGCCAGCAGCTTAGTTAGGGGCGCTGAAGCTTTCTTT.

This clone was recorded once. The CDR3, as DNA: TGTGCCAGCAGCTTAGGGAGGACAGGGGGCTTTGGCTACACCTTC. This sequence encodes CASSLGRTGGFGYTF. The rearrangement joins TRBV11-2 to TRBJ1-2; the match to TRBD1 covers 11 bases. The germline V gene encodes CDR1 SGHAT and CDR2 FQNNGV. Losses at the gene ends were 1 base for V and 7 bases for J; bases not matched to a gene: 5. This CDR3 has 15 amino acids.

The CDR3 nucleotides read TGTGCCAGCAGCACCCCCCGCAAGGGGAGGGAAAAACTGTTTTTT. Protein sequence: CASSTPRKGREKLFF. This sequence joins TRBV28 and TRBJ1-4; TRBD1 is a possible D gene (5 bases). Germline CDR1 reads MDHEN; CDR2 reads SYDVKM. V was cut by 6 bases and J by 8 bases, with 19 bases left in between. The CDR3 is 15 residues long.

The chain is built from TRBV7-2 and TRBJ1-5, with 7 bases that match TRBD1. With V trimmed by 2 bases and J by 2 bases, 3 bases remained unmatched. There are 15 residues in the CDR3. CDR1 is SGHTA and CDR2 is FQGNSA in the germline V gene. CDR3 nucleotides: TGTGCCAGCAGCTTACGGGGACAGCGCAATCAGCCCCAGCATTTT. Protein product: CASSLRGQRNQPQHF. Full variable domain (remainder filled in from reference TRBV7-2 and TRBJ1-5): GAGVSQSPSNKVTEKGKDVELRCDPISGHTALYWYRQSLGQGLEFLIYFQGNSAPDKSGLPSDRFSAERTGGSVSTLTIQRTQQEDSAVYLCASSLRGQRNQPQHFGDGTRLSIL.

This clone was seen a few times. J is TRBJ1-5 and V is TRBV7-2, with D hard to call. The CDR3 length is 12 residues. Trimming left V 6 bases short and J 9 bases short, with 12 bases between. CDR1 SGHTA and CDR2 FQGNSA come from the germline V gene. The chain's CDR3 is CASRSDSGPQHF. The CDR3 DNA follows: TGTGCCAGCAGGAGCGATAGTGGGCCCCAGCATTTT.

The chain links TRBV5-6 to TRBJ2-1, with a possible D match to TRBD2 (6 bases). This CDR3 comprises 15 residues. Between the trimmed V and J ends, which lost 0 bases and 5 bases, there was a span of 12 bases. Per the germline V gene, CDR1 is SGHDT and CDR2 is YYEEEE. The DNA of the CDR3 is TGTGCCAGCAGCTTGGGGTCTAGCGAGCACAATGAGCAGTTCTTC. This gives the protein CASSLGSSEHNEQFF. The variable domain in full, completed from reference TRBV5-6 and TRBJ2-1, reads DAGVTQSPTHLIKTRGQQVTLRCSPKSGHDTVSWYQQALGQGPQFIFQYYEEEERQRGNFPDRFSGHQFPNYSSELNVNALLLGDSALYLCASSLGSSEHNEQFFGPGTRLTVL.

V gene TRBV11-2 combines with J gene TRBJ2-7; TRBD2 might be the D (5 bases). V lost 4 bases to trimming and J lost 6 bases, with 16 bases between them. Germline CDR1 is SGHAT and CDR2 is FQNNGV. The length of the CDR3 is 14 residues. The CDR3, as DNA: TGTGCCAGCAGCTCCCGGACGGGGTGGTTCGAGCAGTACTTC. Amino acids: CASSSRTGWFEQYF.

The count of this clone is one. CDR3 amino acids: CASSLPGQGAYEQYF. Here the CDR3 DNA reads TGTGCCAGCAGCCTACCGGGACAGGGGGCCTACGAGCAGTACTTC. The V call is TRBV14, the J call TRBJ2-7, with TRBD1 matching over 11 bases. V was pared by 4 bases and J by 2 bases, with 4 bases of the junction left unmatched. In germline, CDR1 is SGHDN, CDR2 FVKESK. CDR3 length equals 15 residues.

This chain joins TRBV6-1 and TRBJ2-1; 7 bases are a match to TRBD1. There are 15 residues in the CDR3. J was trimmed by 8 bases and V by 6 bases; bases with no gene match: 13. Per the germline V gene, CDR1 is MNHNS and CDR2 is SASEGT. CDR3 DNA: TGTGCCAGCAGAAGACAGGGAATGGGAGAATATGAGCAGTTCTTC. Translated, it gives CASRRQGMGEYEQFF.

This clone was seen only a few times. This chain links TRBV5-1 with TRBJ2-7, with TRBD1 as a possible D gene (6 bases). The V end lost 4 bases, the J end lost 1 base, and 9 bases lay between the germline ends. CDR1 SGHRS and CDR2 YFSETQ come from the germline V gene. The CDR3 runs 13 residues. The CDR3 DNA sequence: TGCGCCAGCAGCCGCGGACAGTCCTACGAGCAGTACTTC. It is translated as CASSRGQSYEQYF.

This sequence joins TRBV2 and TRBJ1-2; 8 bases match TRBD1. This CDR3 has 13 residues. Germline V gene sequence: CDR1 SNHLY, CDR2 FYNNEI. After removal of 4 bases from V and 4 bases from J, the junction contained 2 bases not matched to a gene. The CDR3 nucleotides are TGTGCCAGCAGTGGGACAGGGCTCTATGGCTACACCTTC. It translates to CASSGTGLYGYTF.

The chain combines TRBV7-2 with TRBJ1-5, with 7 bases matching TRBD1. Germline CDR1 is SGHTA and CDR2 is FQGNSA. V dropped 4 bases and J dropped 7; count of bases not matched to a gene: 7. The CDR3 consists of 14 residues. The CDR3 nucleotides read TGTGCCAGCAGCTCTCGAGGGGGCGGCCAGCCCCAGCATTTT. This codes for CASSSRGGGQPQHF.

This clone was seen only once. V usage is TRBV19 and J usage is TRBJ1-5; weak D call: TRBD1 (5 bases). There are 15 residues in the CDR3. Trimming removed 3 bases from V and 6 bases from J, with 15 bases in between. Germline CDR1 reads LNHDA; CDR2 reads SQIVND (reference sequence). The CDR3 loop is CASSILAGSVQPQHF. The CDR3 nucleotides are TGTGCCAGTAGTATTTTGGCAGGGTCGGTTCAGCCCCAGCATTTT.

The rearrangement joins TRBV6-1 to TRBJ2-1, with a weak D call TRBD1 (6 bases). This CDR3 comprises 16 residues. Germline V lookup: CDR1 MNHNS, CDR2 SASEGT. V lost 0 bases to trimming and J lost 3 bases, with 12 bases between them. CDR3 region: CASSEALQDSYNEQFF. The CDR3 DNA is TGTGCCAGCAGTGAAGCGCTTCAGGACAGCTACAATGAGCAGTTCTTC.

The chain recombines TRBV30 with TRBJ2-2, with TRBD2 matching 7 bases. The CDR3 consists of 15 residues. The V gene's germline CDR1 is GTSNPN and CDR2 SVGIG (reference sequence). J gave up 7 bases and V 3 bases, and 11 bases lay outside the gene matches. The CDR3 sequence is CAWRPAGSWGGELFF. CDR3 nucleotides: TGTGCCTGGAGGCCAGCGGGGAGTTGGGGCGGGGAGCTGTTTTTT.

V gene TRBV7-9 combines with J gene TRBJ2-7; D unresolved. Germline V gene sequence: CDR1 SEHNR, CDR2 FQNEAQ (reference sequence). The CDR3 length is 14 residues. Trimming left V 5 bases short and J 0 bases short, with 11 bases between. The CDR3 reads CASSNAPGSYEQYF. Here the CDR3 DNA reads TGTGCCAGCAGCAACGCCCCGGGCTCCTACGAGCAGTACTTC.

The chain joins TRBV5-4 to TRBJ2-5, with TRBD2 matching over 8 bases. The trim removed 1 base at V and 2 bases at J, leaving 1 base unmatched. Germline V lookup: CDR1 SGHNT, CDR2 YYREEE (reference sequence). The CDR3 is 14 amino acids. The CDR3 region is CASSLTGGQETQYF. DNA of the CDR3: TGTGCCAGCAGCTTGACGGGGGGGCAAGAGACCCAGTACTTC.

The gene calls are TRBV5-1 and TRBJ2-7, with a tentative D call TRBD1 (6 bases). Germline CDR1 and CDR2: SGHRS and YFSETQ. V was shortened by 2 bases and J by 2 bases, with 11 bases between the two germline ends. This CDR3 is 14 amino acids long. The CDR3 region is CASSFTGNPYEQYF. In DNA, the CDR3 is TGCGCCAGCAGCTTTACAGGGAACCCCTACGAGCAGTACTTC. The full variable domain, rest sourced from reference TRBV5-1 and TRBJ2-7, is KAGVTQTPRYLIKTRGQQVTLSCSPISGHRSVSWYQQTPGQGLQFLFEYFSETQRNKGNFPGRFSGRQFSNSRSEMNVSTLELGDSALYLCASSFTGNPYEQYFGPGTRLTVT.

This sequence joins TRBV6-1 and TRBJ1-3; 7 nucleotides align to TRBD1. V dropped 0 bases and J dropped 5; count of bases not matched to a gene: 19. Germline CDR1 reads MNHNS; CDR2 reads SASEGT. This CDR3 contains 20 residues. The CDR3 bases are TGTGCCAGCAGTGAAGCGCTTCGGGACAGTAGCCGCAGGGGAAGAAACACCATATATTTT. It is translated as CASSEALRDSSRRGRNTIYF.

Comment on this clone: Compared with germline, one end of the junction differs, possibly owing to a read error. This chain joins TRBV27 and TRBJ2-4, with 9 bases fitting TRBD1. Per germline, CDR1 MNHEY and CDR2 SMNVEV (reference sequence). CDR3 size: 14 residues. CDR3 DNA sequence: TGTGCCACCGTGAACAGGGGGCGAAAAATCATTCAGTACTTC. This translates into CATVNRGRKIIQYF.